A selection of T cell receptor beta chains follows, all from one sample in a study of cytomegalovirus exposure and HLA in healthy donors. Only in-frame clones appear in the TCRdb table, and some are missing; sequencing was by immunoSEQ multiplex PCR. The data hold 150,000 to 200,000 clones, with just under 80% observed a single time. The sample consisted of PBMCs. The origin of the receptors is a woman aged 25 to 39 in good health and CMV-seronegative. The CDR3 runs from the conserved cysteine through the conserved F or W. A D gene is named only where the DNA matches it firmly. For some rows the clone size is stated as once, few or many, or as a class when expanded; others skip it.

v_call: TRBV7-9
d_call: TRBD1
j_call: TRBJ2-1
clone_size: .
cdr3_aa: CASSLSGTGYEQFF
cdr3_nt: TGTGCCAGCAGCTTATCCGGGACAGGGTATGAGCAGTTCTTC

v_call: TRBV5-4
d_call: TRBD1
j_call: TRBJ2-7
clone_size: .
cdr3_aa: CASSYTGTGNGEQYF
cdr3_nt: TGTGCCAGCAGCTATACCGGGACAGGGAACGGCGAGCAGTACTTC

v_call: TRBV6-1
d_call: TRBD1
j_call: TRBJ2-7
clone_size: .
cdr3_aa: CASSDANRGPYYEQYF
cdr3_nt: TGTGCCAGCAGTGATGCGAACAGGGGACCCTACTACGAGCAGTACTTC

v_call: TRBV5-1
d_call: .
j_call: TRBJ2-3
clone_size: few
cdr3_aa: CASSLAGATTDTQYF
cdr3_nt: TGCGCCAGCAGCCTGGCTGGGGCGACCACAGATACGCAGTATTTT

v_call: TRBV9
d_call: .
j_call: TRBJ2-5
clone_size: .
cdr3_aa: CASSVGQGGGQETQYF
cdr3_nt: TGTGCCAGCAGCGTAGGACAAGGGGGAGGGCAAGAGACCCAGTACTTC

v_call: TRBV4-1
d_call: .
j_call: TRBJ2-3
clone_size: .
cdr3_aa: CASSRLGVGDTQYF
cdr3_nt: TGCGCCAGCAGCCGCCTCGGGGTGGGGGATACGCAGTATTTT

v_call: TRBV2
d_call: TRBD1
j_call: TRBJ1-2
clone_size: once
cdr3_aa: CASSPGTGPSGYTF
cdr3_nt: TGTGCCAGCAGTCCCGGGACAGGGCCTTCAGGCTACACCTTC

v_call: TRBV7-9
d_call: TRBD1
j_call: TRBJ1-1
clone_size: .
cdr3_aa: CASSFHRGMNTEAFF
cdr3_nt: TGTGCCAGCAGCTTCCACAGGGGGATGAACACTGAAGCTTTCTTT

v_call: TRBV13
d_call: .
j_call: TRBJ1-6
clone_size: .
cdr3_aa: CASSLGQGGSPLHF
cdr3_nt: TGTGCCAGCAGCTTAGGGCAGGGTGGCTCACCCCTCCACTTT

v_call: TRBV19
d_call: .
j_call: TRBJ2-6
clone_size: .
cdr3_aa: CASSTGPNSGANVLTF
cdr3_nt: TGTGCCAGTAGTACAGGGCCCAACTCTGGGGCCAACGTCCTGACTTTC

v_call: TRBV5-6
d_call: TRBD1
j_call: TRBJ1-2
clone_size: .
cdr3_aa: CASSFRQGARGYTF
cdr3_nt: TGTGCCAGCAGCTTCCGACAGGGGGCGCGGGGCTACACCTTC

v_call: TRBV5-1
d_call: .
j_call: TRBJ1-2
clone_size: few
cdr3_aa: CASSLENRESFGYTF
cdr3_nt: TGCGCCAGCAGCTTGGAGAACAGGGAAAGTTTTGGCTACACCTTC

v_call: TRBV11-2
d_call: .
j_call: TRBJ2-3
clone_size: .
cdr3_aa: CASTLSRASTDTQYF
cdr3_nt: TGTGCCAGCACCCTTAGCAGAGCCAGCACAGATACGCAGTATTTT

v_call: TRBV27
d_call: .
j_call: TRBJ1-2
clone_size: .
cdr3_aa: CASSLDRGLYGYTF
cdr3_nt: TGTGCCAGCAGTTTAGACCGCGGACTCTATGGCTACACCTTC

v_call: TRBV30
d_call: TRBD2
j_call: TRBJ2-1
clone_size: .
cdr3_aa: CAWSGLAEQFF
cdr3_nt: TGTGCCTGGAGTGGACTAGCGGAGCAGTTCTTC

v_call: TRBV4-3
d_call: .
j_call: TRBJ2-5
clone_size: .
cdr3_aa: CASSQVLQETQYF
cdr3_nt: TGCGCCAGCAGCCAAGTACTACAAGAGACCCAGTACTTC